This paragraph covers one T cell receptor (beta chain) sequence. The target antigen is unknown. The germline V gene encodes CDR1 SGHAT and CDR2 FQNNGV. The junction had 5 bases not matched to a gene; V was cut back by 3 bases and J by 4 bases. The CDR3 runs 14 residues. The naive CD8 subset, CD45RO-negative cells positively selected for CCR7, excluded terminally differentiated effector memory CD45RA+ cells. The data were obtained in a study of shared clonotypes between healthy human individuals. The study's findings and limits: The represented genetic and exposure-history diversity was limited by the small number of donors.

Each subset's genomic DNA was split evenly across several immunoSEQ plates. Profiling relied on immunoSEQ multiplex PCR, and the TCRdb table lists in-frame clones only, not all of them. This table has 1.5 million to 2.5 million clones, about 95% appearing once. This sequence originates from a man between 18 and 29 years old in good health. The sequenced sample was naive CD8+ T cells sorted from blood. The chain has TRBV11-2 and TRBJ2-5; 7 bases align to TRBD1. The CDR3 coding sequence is TGTGCCAGCAGCTTGCCCCCAGGGGGAGAGACCCAGTACTTC. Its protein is CASSLPPGGETQYF.